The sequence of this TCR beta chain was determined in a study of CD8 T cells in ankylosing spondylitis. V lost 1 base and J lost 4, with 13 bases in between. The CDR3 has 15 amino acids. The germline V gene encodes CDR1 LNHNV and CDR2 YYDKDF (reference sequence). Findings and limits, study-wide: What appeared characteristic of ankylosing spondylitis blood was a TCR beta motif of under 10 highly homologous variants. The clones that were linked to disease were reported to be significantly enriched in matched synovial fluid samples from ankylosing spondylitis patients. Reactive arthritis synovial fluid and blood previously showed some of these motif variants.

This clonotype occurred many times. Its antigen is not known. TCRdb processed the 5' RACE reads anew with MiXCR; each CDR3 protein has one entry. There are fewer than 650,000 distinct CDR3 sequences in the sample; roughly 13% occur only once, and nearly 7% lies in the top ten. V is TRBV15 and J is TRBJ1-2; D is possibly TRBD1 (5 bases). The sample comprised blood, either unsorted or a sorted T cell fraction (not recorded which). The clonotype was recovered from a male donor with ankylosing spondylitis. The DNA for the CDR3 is TGTGCCACCAGCAGAGGGGGCGGGAATTCCTATGGCTACACCTTC. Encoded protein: CATSRGGGNSYGYTF.